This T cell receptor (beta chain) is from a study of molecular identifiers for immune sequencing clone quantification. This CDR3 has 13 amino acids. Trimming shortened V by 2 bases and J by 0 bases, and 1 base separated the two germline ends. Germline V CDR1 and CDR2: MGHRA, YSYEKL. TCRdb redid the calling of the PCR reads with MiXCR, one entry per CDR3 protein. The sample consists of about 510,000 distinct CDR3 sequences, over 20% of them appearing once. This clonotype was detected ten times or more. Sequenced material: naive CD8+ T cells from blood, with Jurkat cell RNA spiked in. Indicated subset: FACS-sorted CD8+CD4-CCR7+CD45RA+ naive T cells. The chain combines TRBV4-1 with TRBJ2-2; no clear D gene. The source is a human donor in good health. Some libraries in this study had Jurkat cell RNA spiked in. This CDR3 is CASSQTNTGELFF. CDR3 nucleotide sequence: TGCGCCAGCAGCCAAACGAACACCGGGGAGCTGTTTTTT.